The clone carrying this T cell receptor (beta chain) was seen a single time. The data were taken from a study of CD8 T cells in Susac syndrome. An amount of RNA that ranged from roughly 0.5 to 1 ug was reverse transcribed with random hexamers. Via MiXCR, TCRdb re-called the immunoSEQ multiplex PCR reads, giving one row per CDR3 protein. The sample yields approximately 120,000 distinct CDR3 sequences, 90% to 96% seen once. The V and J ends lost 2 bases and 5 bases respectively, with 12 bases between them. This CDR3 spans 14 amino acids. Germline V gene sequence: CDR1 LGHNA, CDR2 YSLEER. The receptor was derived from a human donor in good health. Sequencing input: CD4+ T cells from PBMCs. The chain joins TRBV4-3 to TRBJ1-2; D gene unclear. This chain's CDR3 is CASSQTTPGYGYTF. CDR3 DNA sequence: TGCGCCAGCAGCCAAACGACACCCGGGTATGGCTACACCTTC.